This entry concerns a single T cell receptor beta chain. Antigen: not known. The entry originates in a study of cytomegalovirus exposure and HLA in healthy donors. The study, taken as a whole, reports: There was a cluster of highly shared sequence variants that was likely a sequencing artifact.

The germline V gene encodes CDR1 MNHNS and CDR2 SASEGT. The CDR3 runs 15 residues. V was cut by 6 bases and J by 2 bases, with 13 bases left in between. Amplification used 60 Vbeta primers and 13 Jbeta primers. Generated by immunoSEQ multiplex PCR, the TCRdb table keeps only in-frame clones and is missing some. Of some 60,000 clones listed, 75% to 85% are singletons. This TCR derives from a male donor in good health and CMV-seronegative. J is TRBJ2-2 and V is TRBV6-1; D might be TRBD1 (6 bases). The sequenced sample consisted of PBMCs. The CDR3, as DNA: TGTGCCAGCAGCGCCGACAGGTACAACACCGGGGAGCTGTTTTTT. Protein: CASSADRYNTGELFF.